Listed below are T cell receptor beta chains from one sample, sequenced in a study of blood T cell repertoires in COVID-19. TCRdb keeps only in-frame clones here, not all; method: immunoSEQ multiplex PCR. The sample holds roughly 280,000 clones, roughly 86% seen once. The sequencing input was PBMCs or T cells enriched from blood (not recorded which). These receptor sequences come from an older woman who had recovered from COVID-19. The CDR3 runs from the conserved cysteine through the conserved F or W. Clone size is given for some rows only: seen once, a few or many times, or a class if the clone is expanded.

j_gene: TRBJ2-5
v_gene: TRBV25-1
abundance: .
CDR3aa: CASSDQDRGGSETQYF

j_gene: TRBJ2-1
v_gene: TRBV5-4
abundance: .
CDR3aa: CASSLGLSSYNEQFF

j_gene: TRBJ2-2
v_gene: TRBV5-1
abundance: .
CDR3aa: CASSVTGTGELFF

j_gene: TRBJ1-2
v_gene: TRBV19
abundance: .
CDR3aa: CASTRTEYGYTF

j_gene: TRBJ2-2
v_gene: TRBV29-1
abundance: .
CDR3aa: CSVGHYTGELFF

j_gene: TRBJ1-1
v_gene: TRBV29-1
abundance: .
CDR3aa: CSVAGQENTEAFF

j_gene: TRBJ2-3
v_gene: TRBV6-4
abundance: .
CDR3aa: CASSGAGDTDTQYF

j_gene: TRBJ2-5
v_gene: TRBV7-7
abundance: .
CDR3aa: CASSLAAGAVKETQYF

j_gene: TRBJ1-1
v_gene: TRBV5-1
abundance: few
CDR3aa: CASTPAMGARANTEAFF

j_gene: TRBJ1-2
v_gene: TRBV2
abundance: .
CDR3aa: CASLGQGGNYGYTF

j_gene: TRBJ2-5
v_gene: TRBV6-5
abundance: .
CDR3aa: CASSRGIGETQYF

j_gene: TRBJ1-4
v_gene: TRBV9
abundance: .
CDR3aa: CASSVGQLYNEKLFF

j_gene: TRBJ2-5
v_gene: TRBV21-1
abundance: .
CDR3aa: CASSFRDSGGETQYF

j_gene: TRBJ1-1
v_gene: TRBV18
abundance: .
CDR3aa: CASSPIRLGNTEAFF

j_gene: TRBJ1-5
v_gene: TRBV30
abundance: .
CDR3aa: CAWSPTGLLNQPQHF

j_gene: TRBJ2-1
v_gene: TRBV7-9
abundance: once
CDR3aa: CASSPTGGTYNEQFF

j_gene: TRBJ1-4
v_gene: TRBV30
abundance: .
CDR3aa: CAWRGTATPTNEKLFF

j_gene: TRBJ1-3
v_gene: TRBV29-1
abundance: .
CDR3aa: CCVAAGRSGNTIYF

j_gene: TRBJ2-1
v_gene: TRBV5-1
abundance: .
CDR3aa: CASSASGLVDGQFF

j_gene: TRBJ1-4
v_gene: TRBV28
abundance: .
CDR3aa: CAAMGTPELFF

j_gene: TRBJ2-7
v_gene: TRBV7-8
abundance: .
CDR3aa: CASSFGTGIYEQYF

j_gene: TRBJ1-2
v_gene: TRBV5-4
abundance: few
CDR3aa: CASSSEGGRLYGYTF

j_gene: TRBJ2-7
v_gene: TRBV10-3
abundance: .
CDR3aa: CAIRDPEGGYEQYF

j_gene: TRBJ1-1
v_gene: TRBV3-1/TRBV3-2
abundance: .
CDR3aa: CASSQFVGGSTEAFF

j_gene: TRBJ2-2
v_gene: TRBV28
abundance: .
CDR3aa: CASSLDNFRELFF

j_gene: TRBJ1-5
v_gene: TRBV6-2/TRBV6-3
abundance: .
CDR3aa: CASSEGAGAGEPQHF

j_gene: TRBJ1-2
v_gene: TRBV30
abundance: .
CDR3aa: CAWTRKGGTDGYTF

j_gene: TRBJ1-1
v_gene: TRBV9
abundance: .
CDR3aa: CASSGGTPDRGGTEAFF

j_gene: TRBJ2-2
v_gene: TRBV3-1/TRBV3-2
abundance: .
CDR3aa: CASSQVTSGELFF

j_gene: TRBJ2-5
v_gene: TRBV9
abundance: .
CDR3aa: CASSARTSVGETQYF

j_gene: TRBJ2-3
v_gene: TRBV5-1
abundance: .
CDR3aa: CASSLVQGARDPDTQYF

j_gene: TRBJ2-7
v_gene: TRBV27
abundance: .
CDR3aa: CASSLYPPGGSGGYEQYF